This passage covers 27 T cell receptor beta chains from one sample sequenced in a study of blood T cells in healthy people across ages. A sample-barcoded 5' primer and a J-beta primer mix were used in a second PCR of about 7 to 11 cycles. Via MiXCR, TCRdb re-called the 5' RACE reads, giving one row per CDR3 protein. The data show 790,000 or so distinct CDR3 sequences, with 46% seen just once and 15% to 20% held by the top ten. Sequencing was carried out using blood. Receptors originate from a man older than 75 in good health.

The sample holds a few counts of this clonotype. The chain carries TRBV11-3 and TRBJ2-1, with 12 bases identical to TRBD2. The V and J ends lost 4 bases and 1 base, in that order; junction bases with no gene match: 14. CDR1 and CDR2 (germline): SGHNT, YENEEA. The CDR3 sequence is 20 residues long. CDR3 region: CASSSRWTSGTAISYNEQFF. CDR3 coding DNA: TGTGCCAGCAGCTCACGGTGGACTAGCGGGACTGCTATTTCCTACAATGAGCAGTTCTTC.

This clonotype was picked up a small number of times. The rearrangement links TRBV5-1 to TRBJ2-5, with unresolved D. V shed 0 bases and J shed 5 bases, with 8 bases lying between them. This CDR3 has 13 amino acids. Germline V gives CDR1 SGHRS, CDR2 YFSETQ. The CDR3 reads CASSLAMRETQYF. CDR3 DNA: TGCGCCAGCAGCTTGGCCATGCGCGAGACCCAGTACTTC.

J is TRBJ2-1 and V is TRBV20-1, with D possibly matching TRBD2 (6 bases). The CDR3 is 15 residues long. Germline CDR1 DFQATT, CDR2 SNEGSKA (reference sequence). Trimming shortened V by 5 bases and J by 5 bases, and 19 bases separated the two germline ends. The CDR3 spells CSARNPSGWDNEQFF. CDR3 nucleotide sequence: TGCAGTGCTCGAAACCCCAGCGGGTGGGACAATGAGCAGTTCTTC.

CDR3 region: CASSDSLQTQYF. The CDR3 nucleotides read TGCGCCAGCAGCGATTCTCTTCAGACCCAGTACTTC. V is TRBV5-1 and J is TRBJ2-5; D not resolved. V was shortened by 4 bases and J by 6 bases, with 10 bases between the two germline ends. Germline V gives CDR1 SGHRS, CDR2 YFSETQ. The CDR3 has 12 residues. The complete variable domain, with remaining parts taken from reference TRBV5-1 and TRBJ2-5, reads KAGVTQTPRYLIKTRGQQVTLSCSPISGHRSVSWYQQTPGQGLQFLFEYFSETQRNKGNFPGRFSGRQFSNSRSEMNVSTLELGDSALYLCASSDSLQTQYFGPGTRLLVL.

This clonotype was observed a few times. The CDR3 coding sequence is TGTGCCAGCAGCTTAGCCGGGACAGGGGGGACTGAAGCTTTCTTT. This translates into CASSLAGTGGTEAFF. The chain links TRBV7-8 to TRBJ1-1; TRBD1 aligns across 11 bases. The CDR3 totals 15 residues. The V and J ends lost 0 bases and 5 bases, in that order; junction bases with no gene match: 2. Germline values: CDR1 SGHVS, CDR2 FQNEAQ.

This rearrangement joins TRBV7-9 to TRBJ1-5; possibly TRBD1 for D (5 bases). Germline CDR1 SEHNR, CDR2 FQNEAQ (reference sequence). This CDR3 comprises 15 residues. V was cut by 0 bases and J by 2 bases, with 8 bases left in between. The CDR3 is CASSLAGRGNQPQHF. Written as DNA, the CDR3 is TGTGCCAGCAGCTTAGCGGGACGGGGCAATCAGCCCCAGCATTTT.

This rearrangement joins TRBV9 to TRBJ2-2, with D tentatively TRBD2 (6 bases). The V gene's germline CDR1 is SGDLS and CDR2 YYNGEE. The CDR3 has 14 residues. The CDR3 nucleotides are TGTGTCTCACGGAGGGACGCGAACACCGGGGAGCTGTTTTTT. It translates to CVSRRDANTGELFF.

This clonotype has a handful of counts. This sequence joins TRBV15 and TRBJ2-5, with TRBD1 matching 7 bases. Germline V gene lookup returns CDR1 LNHNV and CDR2 YYDKDF (reference sequence). With 5 bases clipped from V and 1 base from J, the junction kept 10 bases outside the gene matches. This CDR3 has 16 residues. CDR3 DNA: TGTGCCACCAGCCCCTTAACCTCAGGGGGCCAAGAGACCCAGTACTTC. Its translation: CATSPLTSGGQETQYF. The whole variable domain, filled in from reference TRBV15 and TRBJ2-5, reads DAMVIQNPRYQVTQFGKPVTLSCSQTLNHNVMYWYQQKSSQAPKLLFHYYDKDFNNEADTPDNFQSRRPNTSFCFLDIRSPGLGDTAMYLCATSPLTSGGQETQYFGPGTRLLVL.

The chain has TRBV18 and TRBJ2-1; 7 positions match TRBD1. Germline assignment: CDR1 KGHSH and CDR2 LQKENI. The junction had 5 bases not matched to a gene; V was cut back by 4 bases and J by 2 bases. The length of the CDR3 is 15 residues. The CDR3 DNA follows: TGTGCCAGCTCACAAGGACAGGAGACCTACAATGAGCAGTTCTTC. Translating gives CASSQGQETYNEQFF.

The table lists this clonotype with a few counts. The gene calls are TRBV5-1 and TRBJ2-4; D call uncertain. CDR3 length: 14 residues. V was pared by 0 bases and J by 0 bases, with 4 bases between. Germline CDR1 and CDR2: SGHRS and YFSETQ. The CDR3 reads CASSLDVAKNIQYF. The CDR3 DNA follows: TGCGCCAGCAGCTTGGACGTAGCCAAAAACATTCAGTACTTC.

This clonotype was seen just once. CDR3 residues: CSVPGQSQYEQYF. In DNA, the CDR3 is TGCAGCGTGCCGGGACAGTCACAATACGAGCAGTACTTC. The rearrangement uses TRBV29-1 and TRBJ2-7; 7 bases fit TRBD1. The trim removed 6 bases at V and 4 bases at J, leaving 9 bases unmatched. The germline V gene has CDR1 SQVTM and CDR2 ANQGSEA. The CDR3 length is 13 residues.

As regards this clonotype: A much larger clone lies one base from this, so it may be a read error. The V gene is TRBV7-7, the J gene TRBJ2-7; D is perhaps TRBD2 (6 bases). Per the germline V gene, CDR1 is SSHAT and CDR2 is FNYEAQ (reference sequence). The CDR3 sequence is 15 residues long. The germline V and J ends were trimmed by 5 bases and 2 bases, with 16 bases remaining between them. The CDR3 region has the DNA TGTGCCAGCAGCCCGGACGGGGGAGTCACCTACGAGCAGTACTTC. It specifies CASSPDGGVTYEQYF.

The rearrangement uses TRBV29-1 and TRBJ2-2; the D is unclear. V shed 0 bases and J shed 7 bases, with 9 bases lying between them. Germline V gene sequence: CDR1 SQVTM, CDR2 ANQGSEA. This CDR3 is 13 amino acids long. As DNA, the CDR3 is TGCAGCGTTGAAGAAGAAACGGGCGGGGAGCTGTTTTTT. Protein sequence: CSVEEETGGELFF.

This clonotype was counted a few times. This rearrangement joins TRBV3-1 to TRBJ2-4, with no clear D. Between the trimmed V and J ends, which lost 1 base and 7 bases, there was a span of 11 bases. The CDR3 has 14 residues. Germline V CDR1 and CDR2: LGHDT, YNNKEL (reference sequence). The CDR3 loop is CASSQGRPGNIQYF. The CDR3 coding sequence is TGTGCCAGCAGCCAAGGACGCCCTGGGAACATTCAGTACTTC. Full variable domain (outside the CDR3, taken from reference TRBV3-1 and TRBJ2-4): DTAVSQTPKYLVTQMGNDKSIKCEQNLGHDTMYWYKQDSKKFLKIMFSYNNKELIINETVPNRFSPKSPDKAHLNLHINSLELGDSAVYFCASSQGRPGNIQYFGAGTRLSVL.

This clonotype was observed a few times. The gene calls are TRBV7-9 and TRBJ1-2; D remains unclear. The CDR3 has 14 amino acids. Deletions cut 5 bases from V and 8 bases from J, with 18 bases between. CDR1 is SEHNR, CDR2 FQNEAQ, per germline (reference sequence). The CDR3 DNA follows: TGTGCCAGCAGCGAAAACGGACGGGAGCAAGGCTACACCTTC. It specifies CASSENGREQGYTF.

The rearrangement joins TRBV5-1 to TRBJ2-7, with a possible D match to TRBD1 (8 bases). Germline V gives CDR1 SGHRS, CDR2 YFSETQ. V was pared by 0 bases and J by 2 bases, with 15 bases between. The CDR3 length is 16 residues. CDR3 amino acids: CASSLGRQGRAYEQYF. The CDR3 nucleotides read TGCGCCAGCAGCTTGGGCCGACAGGGGAGGGCCTACGAGCAGTACTTC.

The V gene is TRBV7-2, the J gene TRBJ2-3; 7 bases fit TRBD1. There are 16 residues in the CDR3. Germline values: CDR1 SGHTA, CDR2 FQGNSA. After removal of 1 base from V and 1 base from J, the junction contained 5 bases not matched to a gene. CDR3 residues: CASSLVNTGGTDTQYF. The CDR3 DNA sequence: TGTGCCAGCAGCTTAGTTAACACAGGGGGCACAGATACGCAGTATTTT. Using reference TRBV7-2 and TRBJ2-3 for the parts outside the CDR3, the full variable domain is GAGVSQSPSNKVTEKGKDVELRCDPISGHTALYWYRQSLGQGLEFLIYFQGNSAPDKSGLPSDRFSAERTGGSVSTLTIQRTQQEDSAVYLCASSLVNTGGTDTQYFGPGTRLTVL.

This clonotype was detected only a few times. The chain recombines TRBV12-3 or TRBV12-4 with TRBJ2-7, with TRBD2 matching over 7 bases. This CDR3 has 16 amino acids. The J segment lost 4 bases and the V segment lost 3 bases, leaving 12 bases of the junction unmatched. CDR3 sequence reads: CASSLLFQRDKYEQYF. Here the CDR3 DNA reads TGTGCCAGCAGTTTGTTGTTTCAGCGGGATAAGTACGAGCAGTACTTC.

This clonotype was found a few times. The chain has TRBV14 and TRBJ2-3, with D hard to call. V lost 4 bases and J 7 bases, leaving 12 bases between the germline ends. The CDR3 runs to 13 residues. Germline V gene lookup returns CDR1 SGHDN and CDR2 FVKESK. For the CDR3, the DNA is TGTGCCAGCAGCCCCCGAGCGACCAATACGCAGTATTTT. It codes for CASSPRATNTQYF.

The chain couples TRBV5-1 to TRBJ2-2; 7 bases agree with TRBD2. The CDR3 contains 17 residues. Germline CDR1 reads SGHRS; CDR2 reads YFSETQ. Trimming took 6 bases from V and 4 from J; bases not matched to a gene: 15. The CDR3 sequence is CASKVGRLAASTGELFF. The CDR3 DNA reads TGCGCCAGCAAGGTCGGGCGGCTAGCGGCTTCCACCGGGGAGCTGTTTTTT.

The chain uses TRBV2 and TRBJ2-2; the D gene is possibly TRBD2 (6 bases). Trimming stripped 7 bases from V and 6 bases from J, with 12 bases between. The CDR3 has 13 residues. Germline V gene sequence: CDR1 SNHLY, CDR2 FYNNEI. The CDR3 loop reads CASKVTRSGELFF. The CDR3 DNA sequence: TGTGCCAGCAAGGTGACTAGATCCGGGGAGCTGTTTTTT.

The V and J genes are TRBV7-3 and TRBJ2-1; TRBD2 matches 7 bases. Germline V CDR1 and CDR2: SGHTA, FQGTGA. Trimming took 5 bases from V and 5 from J; bases not matched to a gene: 9. The CDR3 runs to 15 residues. The CDR3: CASSRRGGPDNEQFF. CDR3 coding DNA: TGTGCCAGCAGCCGTAGGGGAGGGCCTGACAATGAGCAGTTCTTC.

The chain recombines TRBV10-1 with TRBJ2-7; the D gene is possibly TRBD1 (6 bases). Germline values: CDR1 WNHNN, CDR2 SYGVQD (reference sequence). The CDR3 is 13 residues long. V lost 9 bases and J lost 2, with 14 bases in between. For the CDR3, the DNA is TGCGCCAGAAACAGGGACGAGACCTACGAGCAGTACTTC. Its translation: CARNRDETYEQYF.

V gene TRBV6-5 combines with J gene TRBJ2-3; 9 nucleotides match TRBD2. The CDR3 length is 15 residues. Germline V CDR1 and CDR2: MNHEY, SVGAGI. The V and J ends lost 8 bases and 4 bases, in that order; junction bases with no gene match: 10. The CDR3 DNA reads as TGTGCCAGCGGCCGAGGCGGGAGGGCCTCAGATACGCAGTATTTT. Amino acid sequence: CASGRGGRASDTQYF.

The J gene is TRBJ2-3, the V gene TRBV27, with D perhaps matching TRBD1 (6 bases). CDR1 and CDR2 from the germline V gene are MNHEY and SMNVEV (reference sequence). Trimming took 10 bases from V and 0 from J, leaving 14 bases between them. This CDR3 spans 14 amino acids. The chain's CDR3 is CATAWGQSTDTQYF. DNA of the CDR3: TGTGCCACCGCTTGGGGACAAAGCACAGATACGCAGTATTTT.

With regard to this clonotype: It may be a read error: a sequence one base away is much more abundant. V and J are TRBV5-1 and TRBJ2-7; 9 nucleotides match TRBD1. Germline CDR1 and CDR2: SGHRS and YFSETQ. The CDR3 spans 14 residues. The CDR3 DNA follows: TGCGCCTGCAGCTTGGGGGACAGGGCCTACGAGCAGTACTTC. This codes for CACSLGDRAYEQYF.

The chain links TRBV11-2 to TRBJ2-7, with a possible D match to TRBD2 (6 bases). The germline V and J ends were trimmed by 4 bases and 0 bases, with 16 bases remaining between them. This CDR3 is 16 amino acids long. Germline V lookup: CDR1 SGHAT, CDR2 FQNNGV. CDR3 sequence: CASSSRRDGSSYEQYF. For the CDR3, the DNA is TGTGCCAGCAGCTCAAGGCGGGACGGAAGCTCCTACGAGCAGTACTTC.